These 21 T cell receptor beta chains were sequenced from one sample in a study of patients and donors after allogeneic stem cell transplantation. In TCRdb, the RT-PCR reads were re-called with MiXCR into one record per CDR3 protein. This repertoire shows approximately 140,000 distinct CDR3 sequences, about a third found once; its top ten account for about 50%. Sequenced material: blood, either unsorted or a sorted T cell fraction (not recorded which). All receptors derive from a human donor who was either an allogeneic HSCT recipient or a stem cell or donor lymphocyte infusion donor (not recorded which). It is not recorded whose cells these are; they may come from a transplant donor.

The V gene is TRBV12-3 or TRBV12-4, the J gene TRBJ2-1; TRBD1 agrees at 7 bases. J was trimmed by 10 bases and V by 8 bases; bases with no gene match: 17. This CDR3 has 15 residues. This CDR3 reads CASCVRDSLSFEQFF. CDR3 in DNA: TGTGCCAGCTGTGTCCGGGACAGCCTATCCTTCGAGCAGTTCTTC.

The V gene is TRBV9, the J gene TRBJ2-5, with D possibly called TRBD1 or TRBD2 (5 bases each). Germline V CDR1 and CDR2: SGDLS, YYNGEE. This CDR3 region has 15 residues. V gave up 0 bases and J gave up 4 bases, with 13 bases separating them. CDR3 sequence: CASSVDEGFGETQYF. The CDR3 DNA sequence: TGTGCCAGCAGCGTAGATGAGGGGTTCGGAGAGACCCAGTACTTC.

This CDR3 is CATSDPGTGGGYTF. The CDR3, as DNA: TGTGCCACCAGTGATCCCGGGACGGGAGGAGGCTACACCTTC. The rearrangement uses TRBV24-1 and TRBJ1-2, with a weak D call TRBD1 (5 bases). The CDR3 covers 14 residues. Per germline, CDR1 KGHDR and CDR2 SFDVKD. V was clipped by 3 bases and J by 8 bases, with 15 bases between them.

J is TRBJ2-7 and V is TRBV28, with TRBD1 as a possible D gene (7 bases). Germline V gives CDR1 MDHEN, CDR2 SYDVKM. This CDR3 has 13 residues. The ends were cut back, 2 bases at V and 6 bases at J, with 11 bases in the middle. DNA of the CDR3: TGTGCCAGCAGTTTAAGTCAGGGGGGCGAGCAGTACGTC. Residues: CASSLSQGGEQYV.

The chain combines TRBV5-1 with TRBJ1-4; 9 nucleotides line up with TRBD1. V lost 4 bases and J lost 5; bases outside the gene matches: 12. The CDR3 extends over 17 amino acids. Germline CDR1 SGHRS, CDR2 YFSETQ. Written as DNA, the CDR3 is TGCGCCAGCAGCCCAAAAATTACAGGGGGCGGGAATGAAAAACTGTTTTTT. This codes for CASSPKITGGGNEKLFF.

V usage is TRBV5-1 and J usage is TRBJ1-6; tentatively, D is TRBD1 (6 bases). Germline V gives CDR1 SGHRS, CDR2 YFSETQ. Trimming removed 0 bases at V and 14 bases at J, with 21 bases between. The CDR3 has 16 residues. The CDR3 reads CASSLGIPGHFATLHF. CDR3 in DNA: TGCGCCAGCAGCTTGGGGATTCCGGGACACTTTGCGACCCTCCACTTT.

The chain employs TRBV5-1 and TRBJ1-2; TRBD1 might be the D (6 bases). CDR1 and CDR2 from the germline V gene are SGHRS and YFSETQ. The CDR3 totals 14 residues. Trimming removed 4 bases at V and 4 bases at J, with 14 bases between. The CDR3 loop reads CASSPQDSSYGYTF. In nucleotides, the CDR3 is TGCGCCAGCAGCCCCCAGGACAGCAGCTATGGCTACACCTTC.

This clonotype was seen only once. This chain uses TRBV12-3 or TRBV12-4 with TRBJ1-3; possibly TRBD1 for D (6 bases). The CDR3 extends over 12 amino acids. V shed 10 bases and J shed 3 bases, with 10 bases lying between them. The chain's CDR3 is CATGQSGNTIYF. The DNA for the CDR3 is TGTGCCACCGGACAGAGTGGAAACACCATATATTTT.

This chain uses TRBV6-6 with TRBJ1-5; D is ambiguous. The germline gives CDR1 MNHNY, CDR2 SVGAGI (reference sequence). This CDR3 region has 16 residues. V lost 0 bases and J 2 bases, leaving 11 bases between the germline ends. CDR3 amino acids: CASSYSAGEGNQPQHF. CDR3 nucleotides: TGTGCCAGCAGTTACTCAGCCGGAGAGGGCAATCAGCCCCAGCATTTT.

V usage is TRBV12-3 or TRBV12-4 and J usage is TRBJ1-5; TRBD1 matches 8 bases. The V and J ends lost 6 bases and 6 bases, in that order; junction bases with no gene match: 13. The length of the CDR3 is 16 residues. The CDR3 DNA reads as TGTGCCAGCAGCGCAAGAGCCGGGACAGGAACTCAGCCCCAGCATTTT. Protein sequence: CASSARAGTGTQPQHF.

J is TRBJ2-3 and V is TRBV4-3, with D hard to call. The CDR3 runs to 14 residues. The V and J ends lost 1 base and 4 bases respectively, with 9 bases between them. Germline CDR1 and CDR2: LGHNA and YSLEER. CDR3 coding DNA: TGCGCCAGCAGCCAAGTCCTGGGCCCAGATACGCAGTATTTT. It yields the protein CASSQVLGPDTQYF.

This clonotype was seen at least ten times. The chain is built from TRBV7-9 and TRBJ1-2, with 7 bases aligning to TRBD1. J lost 14 bases, V lost 5 bases, and 8 bases had no gene match. CDR1 SEHNR and CDR2 FQNEAQ come from the germline V gene (reference sequence). The length of the CDR3 is 11 residues. The chain's CDR3 is CASSHPTGRTF. In DNA, the CDR3 is TGTGCCAGCAGCCACCCGACAGGGAGGACCTTC.

This clonotype was recorded a few times. The chain employs TRBV6-1 and TRBJ1-5, with no clear D. Trimming took off 5 bases at V and 0 bases at J, with 23 bases between the two ends. The germline V gene has CDR1 MNHNS and CDR2 SASEGT. CDR3 length equals 19 residues. The CDR3 nucleotides read TGTGCCAGCAGTTCACACCAGGCACCAGGAGGGTATAGCAATCAGCCCCAGCATTTT. Translated: CASSSHQAPGGYSNQPQHF.

This clonotype was detected only a few times. The chain joins TRBV7-9 to TRBJ1-1; possibly TRBD1 for D (6 bases). The V end lost 4 bases, the J end lost 0 bases, and 15 bases lay between the germline ends. CDR1 and CDR2 (germline): SEHNR, FQNEAQ (reference sequence). The CDR3 loop spans 16 amino acids. CDR3 amino acids: CASSSGKGVMNTEAFF. The CDR3 DNA is TGTGCCAGCAGCTCGGGGAAGGGGGTCATGAACACTGAAGCTTTCTTT.

There are a few counts of this clonotype. The chain recombines TRBV6-5 with TRBJ1-3; perhaps TRBD1 as D (6 bases). V lost 1 base and J 0 bases, leaving 10 bases between the germline ends. This CDR3 is built from 16 residues. The germline V gene has CDR1 MNHEY and CDR2 SVGAGI. CDR3 DNA sequence: TGTGCCAGCAGTTACTTTGCACAGGGCTCTGGAAACACCATATATTTT. It is translated as CASSYFAQGSGNTIYF.

This clonotype was observed a few times. The V call is TRBV27, the J call TRBJ2-7; D perhaps matches TRBD1 (5 bases). Per the germline V gene, CDR1 is MNHEY and CDR2 is SMNVEV (reference sequence). The CDR3 loop spans 14 amino acids. Trimming took 0 bases from V and 1 from J, leaving 7 bases between them. The CDR3 spells CASSLSAGSYEQYF. The CDR3 nucleotides are TGTGCCAGCAGTTTATCCGCAGGGTCCTACGAGCAGTACTTC.

This clonotype appeared a few times. This sequence joins TRBV29-1 and TRBJ2-1; the match to TRBD2 covers 7 bases. Germline values: CDR1 SQVTM, CDR2 ANQGSEA. Trimming removed 8 bases from V and 1 base from J; junction bases left unmatched: 8. The CDR3 is 14 amino acids. CDR3 bases: TGCAGCTACGGGGAGGGAATTTCCTACAATGAGCAGTTCTTC. Translating it yields CSYGEGISYNEQFF.

This chain connects TRBV9 to TRBJ1-2, with D uncertain. Germline CDR1 reads SGDLS; CDR2 reads YYNGEE. This CDR3 comprises 14 residues. The V end lost 6 bases, the J end lost 4 bases, and 16 bases lay between the germline ends. The CDR3 DNA reads as TGTGCCAGCACCTCCGGGAGGACCCCCTATGGCTACACCTTC. Protein sequence: CASTSGRTPYGYTF.

This clonotype was counted only a few times. The chain combines TRBV12-3 or TRBV12-4 with TRBJ1-1; D remains unclear. The CDR3 is 12 residues long. Trimming took off 6 bases at V and 3 bases at J, with 8 bases between the two ends. CDR3 residues: CASSRTDTEAFF. CDR3 coding DNA: TGTGCCAGCAGCCGGACGGACACTGAAGCTTTCTTT.

The chain's CDR3 is CAISDPGSGGPGEQFF. The DNA for the CDR3 is TGTGCCATCAGTGACCCCGGGAGCGGGGGGCCCGGTGAGCAGTTCTTC. This sequence joins TRBV10-3 and TRBJ2-1; 9 nucleotides line up with TRBD2. Germline trimming cut 3 bases from V and 9 bases from J; bases unmatched to any gene: 12. In germline, CDR1 is ENHRY, CDR2 SYGVKD. This CDR3 is 16 amino acids long.

CDR3 in amino acids: CASSSGTGRRNEKLFF. Here the CDR3 DNA reads TGTGCCAGCAGCTCGGGGACAGGGAGGCGTAATGAAAAACTGTTTTTT. The chain carries TRBV11-1 and TRBJ1-4; 9 bases fit TRBD1. Per the germline V gene, CDR1 is SGHAT and CDR2 is FQDESV (reference sequence). The CDR3 has 16 amino acids. V shed 4 bases and J 4 bases; nucleotides not matched to a gene: 7.